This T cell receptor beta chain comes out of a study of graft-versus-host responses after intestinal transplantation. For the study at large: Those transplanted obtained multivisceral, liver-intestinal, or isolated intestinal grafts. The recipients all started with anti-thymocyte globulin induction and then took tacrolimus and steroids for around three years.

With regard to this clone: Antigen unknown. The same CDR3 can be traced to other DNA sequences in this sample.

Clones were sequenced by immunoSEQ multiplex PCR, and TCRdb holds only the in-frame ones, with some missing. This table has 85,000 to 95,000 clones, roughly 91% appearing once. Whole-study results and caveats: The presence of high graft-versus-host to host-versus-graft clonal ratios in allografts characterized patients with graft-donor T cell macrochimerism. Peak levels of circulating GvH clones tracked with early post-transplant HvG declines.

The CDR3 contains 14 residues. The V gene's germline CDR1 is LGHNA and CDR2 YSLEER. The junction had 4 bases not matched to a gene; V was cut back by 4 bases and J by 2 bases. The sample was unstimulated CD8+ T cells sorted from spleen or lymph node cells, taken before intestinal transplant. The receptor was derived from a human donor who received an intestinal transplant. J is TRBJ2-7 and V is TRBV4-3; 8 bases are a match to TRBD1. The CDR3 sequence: CASSPGQGAYEQYF. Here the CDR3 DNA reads TGCGCCAGCAGCCCTGGACAGGGAGCCTACGAGCAGTACTTC.